This T cell receptor (beta chain) was sequenced during a study of cytomegalovirus exposure and HLA in healthy donors. It was with 60 Vbeta and 13 Jbeta primers that the PCR ran. TCRdb's table, derived via immunoSEQ multiplex PCR, lists solely in-frame clones and lacks some. The sample gives around 160,000 clones, 60% to 80% of which show up once; around 7% is in the top ten. This CDR3 has 15 residues. The germline V gene encodes CDR1 SGHDT and CDR2 YYEEEE. Trimming stripped 4 bases from V and 7 bases from J, with 15 bases between. The sample consisted of PBMCs. This TCR was sampled from a woman in her thirties or forties in good health and CMV-seropositive. This chain joins TRBV5-6 and TRBJ1-6; D is unclear. CDR3 sequence (DNA): TGTGCCAGCAGCCTCCTGCGGGCCACGAATTCACCCCTCCACTTT. This codes for CASSLLRATNSPLHF.